These T cell receptor beta chains were read from a single sample in a study of blood T cell repertoires in COVID-19. Clones were read by immunoSEQ multiplex PCR, and TCRdb kept only the in-frame ones, dropping some. The sample includes over 10,000 clones, about 90% seen only once; the top ten take approximately 31%. The material sequenced was peripheral blood. The receptors derive from a human donor in a cohort sampled during active COVID-19. The CDR3 runs from the conserved cysteine through the conserved F or W. Fields, in order: V gene, D gene, clone size, J gene, CDR3 DNA, CDR3 protein. D genes are given only for firm matches. Some rows have no size entry. The others give once, few or many, or a class for an expanded clone.

TRBV4-1,-,-,TRBJ1-1,TGCGCCAGCAGCCAAGACAGGGGCACTGAAGCTTTCTTT,CASSQDRGTEAFF
TRBV28,-,-,TRBJ1-1,TGTGCCAGCAGTCGTTGGCGGGTGCGGGGGGCGGTTAAGTACACTGAAGCTTTCTTT,CASSRWRVRGAVKYTEAFF
TRBV29-1,TRBD1,-,TRBJ1-5,TGCAGCGTTGAAGAACTAGGTCTGGTGGGACAGGGGATTAATCAGCCCCAGCATTTT,CSVEELGLVGQGINQPQHF
TRBV6-5,TRBD1,-,TRBJ1-2,TGTGCCAGCAGTCCCCGCAGGGGGAACGGCTACACCTTC,CASSPRRGNGYTF
TRBV3-1/TRBV3-2,-,-,TRBJ2-5,TGTGCCAGCAGCCTACGGACTCTACAGGAGACCCAGTACTTC,CASSLRTLQETQYF
TRBV5-1,TRBD2,few,TRBJ2-7,TGCGCCAGCAGCTTGAAGGGGACTAGCGATTCCTACGAGCAGTACTTC,CASSLKGTSDSYEQYF
TRBV20-1,TRBD1,-,TRBJ2-7,TGCAGTGCTAGTGATACCGGGACAGGGGTTTACGAGCAGTACTTC,CSASDTGTGVYEQYF
TRBV5-1,-,-,TRBJ2-3,TGCGCCAGCAGCTTGAATCCGCGCAGGGGTGCAGATACGCAGTATTTT,CASSLNPRRGADTQYF
TRBV29-1,-,-,TRBJ2-7,TGCAGCGTTACAGGACGGGCAAGCTACGAGCAGTACTTC,CSVTGRASYEQYF
TRBV12-3/TRBV12-4,-,-,TRBJ1-2,TGTGCCAGCAGTTTTTCGGGGAATGGCTACACCTTC,CASSFSGNGYTF
TRBV4-1,-,-,TRBJ1-6,TGCGCCAGCAGCCAAGAAGCTGTGGCACCCCTCCACTTT,CASSQEAVAPLHF
TRBV24-1,TRBD2,-,TRBJ2-1,TGTGCCACCAGTGATTCTAGCGGGGGAACAAACAATGAGCAGTTCTTC,CATSDSSGGTNNEQFF
TRBV15,TRBD1,-,TRBJ1-4,TGTGCCACCAGCAGAGATCCTATGGGGACAGTATATCGGGAAAAACTGTTTTTT,CATSRDPMGTVYREKLFF
TRBV6-5,-,-,TRBJ1-4,TGTGCCAGCAAACCGACACGAACTAATGAAAAACTGTTTTTT,CASKPTRTNEKLFF
TRBV7-9,TRBD1,few,TRBJ2-1,TGTGCCAGCAGCACTAGGGAGGGGATAGGACAGGGGGTTAACAATGAGCAGTTCTTC,CASSTREGIGQGVNNEQFF
TRBV29-1,-,-,TRBJ2-5,TGCAGCGTTGCCTCAGGCGAGGAGACCCAGTACTTC,CSVASGEETQYF
TRBV2,TRBD1,-,TRBJ1-1,TGTGCCACCGAGAGCGGGCAGGGGGTTGCGGCTTTCTTT,CATESGQGVAAFF
TRBV5-6,-,-,TRBJ1-2,TGTGCCAGCAGCTTTGGCGGAGCTAACTATGGCTACACCTTC,CASSFGGANYGYTF
TRBV19,TRBD1,few,TRBJ1-6,TGTGCCAGTAGTACCGTTACACAGGGGGCGAATAATTCACCCCTCCACTTT,CASSTVTQGANNSPLHF
TRBV28,TRBD2,few,TRBJ2-2,TGTGCCAGCAAAGGGACTAGCGGGAGTAGGCGGGAGCTGTTTTTT,CASKGTSGSRRELFF
TRBV6-2/TRBV6-3,-,-,TRBJ1-5,TGTGCCAGCAGCCCTACAGCGGGCCCCCAGCATTTT,CASSPTAGPQHF
TRBV7-3,-,-,TRBJ1-6,TGTGCCAGCAGCTCGAGCTCTAGGGGTTCACCCCTCCACTTT,CASSSSSRGSPLHF
TRBV7-2,-,-,TRBJ2-7,TGTGCCAGCAGCCCCGCTTCGGGTTGGCGGAGCTACGAGCAATACTTC,CASSPASGWRSYEQYF
TRBV20-1,TRBD2,-,TRBJ2-3,TGCAGTGCTAGTAGCGGGGCAAACACAGATACGCAGTATTTT,CSASSGANTDTQYF
TRBV28,-,-,TRBJ1-4,TGTGCCAGCAGTTTACGGACACAGAGGCCTTTTTCTCCGGCGTTC,CASSLRTQRPFSPAF
TRBV28,TRBD2,-,TRBJ2-1,TGTGCCAGCAGTTCCCTCGGGAGGGCTCCCGAGGGCAATGAGCAGTTCTTC,CASSSLGRAPEGNEQFF
TRBV3-1/TRBV3-2,-,-,TRBJ1-5,TGTGCCAGCAGCCAAGAGAGTTTCAATCAGCCCCAGCATTTT,CASSQESFNQPQHF
TRBV29-1,TRBD2,-,TRBJ2-1,TGCAGCACCAGACTAGCGGGAGTTAATGAGCAGTTCTTC,CSTRLAGVNEQFF
TRBV18,TRBD1,-,TRBJ2-3,TGTGCCAGCTCACCCGGGATGGGACAGGGCTTGAAAGATACGCAGTATTTT,CASSPGMGQGLKDTQYF
TRBV5-1,-,-,TRBJ1-1,TGCGCCAGCAGCTTGGTGCGGTGGGAAAGTGACAGGCTTAACACTGAAGCTTTCTTT,CASSLVRWESDRLNTEAFF
TRBV25-1,TRBD2,-,TRBJ2-7,TGTGCCAGCAGCCGAGCGGGGACCTCCTACGAGCAGTACTTC,CASSRAGTSYEQYF
TRBV7-9,TRBD1,-,TRBJ1-6,TGTGCCAGCAGCTCGACAGGGAATTTTTCACCCCTCCACTTT,CASSSTGNFSPLHF
TRBV9,TRBD2,-,TRBJ2-6,TGTGCCAGCAGCGTAGCCGGGAGGGCCTCTGGGGCCAACGTCCTGACTTTC,CASSVAGRASGANVLTF
TRBV4-1,-,-,TRBJ2-5,TGCGCCAGCAGCCTATACCCCCCGGGACAAAACCAAGAGACCCAGTACTTC,CASSLYPPGQNQETQYF
TRBV19,-,-,TRBJ2-1,TGTGCCAGTAGTATAAACAGTAATGAGCAGTTCTTC,CASSINSNEQFF
TRBV5-1,-,-,TRBJ1-1,TGCGCCAGCAGCTTGTCGGGACACCTGAACACTGAAGCTTTCTTT,CASSLSGHLNTEAFF
TRBV25-1,-,-,TRBJ2-2,TGTGCCAGCAGTGCCAGCGGAGTGGGTCCCGGGGAGCTGTTTTTT,CASSASGVGPGELFF
TRBV9,-,-,TRBJ2-3,TGTGCCAGCAGCGAGGGGGGGCTGGGTCCGCAGTATTTT,CASSEGGLGPQYF
TRBV30,-,once,TRBJ2-1,TGTGCCTGGAGTGCAGGGGTAAATGAGCAGTTCTTC,CAWSAGVNEQFF
TRBV7-9,-,-,TRBJ1-4,TGTGCCAGCAGCGAGAATGAAAAACTGTTTTTT,CASSENEKLFF
TRBV19,TRBD1,once,TRBJ1-3,TGTGCCAGTAGTACTGGACAGGGGAAGACTGGAAACACCATATATTTT,CASSTGQGKTGNTIYF
TRBV15,-,-,TRBJ2-5,TGTGCCACCAGCAGAGATCTGGCCCAAGAGACCCAGTACTTC,CATSRDLAQETQYF
TRBV30,-,-,TRBJ1-4,TGTGCCTGGAGTCCTTTGACAGGTGTGAAACTGTTTTTT,CAWSPLTGVKLFF
TRBV6-6,TRBD1,-,TRBJ1-1,TGTGCCAGCAGGACCGGGACAGAGAACACTGAAGCTTTCTTT,CASRTGTENTEAFF
TRBV28,TRBD1,-,TRBJ1-2,TGTGCCAGCAGTTTAGAGGGGGCCTATGGCTACACCTTC,CASSLEGAYGYTF
TRBV5-1,-,-,TRBJ2-7,TGCGCCAGCAGCTTGGGACAGCAACCGCCCTACGAGCAGTACTTC,CASSLGQQPPYEQYF